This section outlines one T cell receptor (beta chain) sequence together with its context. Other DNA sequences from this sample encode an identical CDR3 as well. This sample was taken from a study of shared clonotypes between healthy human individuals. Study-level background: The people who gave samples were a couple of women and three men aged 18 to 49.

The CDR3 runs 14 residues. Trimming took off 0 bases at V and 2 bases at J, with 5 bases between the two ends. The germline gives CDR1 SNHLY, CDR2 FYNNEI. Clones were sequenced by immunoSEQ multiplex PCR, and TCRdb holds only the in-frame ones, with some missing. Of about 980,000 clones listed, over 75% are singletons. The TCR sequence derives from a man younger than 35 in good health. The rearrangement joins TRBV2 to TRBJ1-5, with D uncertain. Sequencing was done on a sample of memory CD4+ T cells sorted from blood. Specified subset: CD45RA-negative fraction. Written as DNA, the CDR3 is TGTGCCAGCAGTGAAGCGGATGGCAATCAGCCCCAGCATTTT. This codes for CASSEADGNQPQHF.